This is a list of T cell receptor beta chains from one sample in a study of cytomegalovirus exposure and HLA in healthy donors. Sequencing was performed with immunoSEQ multiplex PCR; in TCRdb, only in-frame clones are kept and a portion is missing. The table includes approximately 110,000 clones, 15% to 19% detected once. Source material: PBMCs. These receptors all stem from a woman aged 18-29 years in good health and CMV-seronegative. Each CDR3 is given with its conserved first and last residue. The order of the fields is clone size, J gene, V gene, D gene, CDR3 DNA, CDR3 protein. The D gene is left open where the match is weak. Not every row has a clone size; where given, it reads once, few, many or a size class.

NA,TRBJ2-7,TRBV30,TRBD2,TGTGCCTGGAGTGTACGTAGCGGGGGGCTAAACTACGAGCAGTACTTC,CAWSVRSGGLNYEQYF
few,TRBJ1-2,TRBV6-5,NA,TGTGCCAGCAGTTATAGCAGGGTTTGGGGCTACACCTTC,CASSYSRVWGYTF
NA,TRBJ1-4,TRBV5-6,TRBD1,TGTGCCAGCAGCTTGGTGGGGACAGGAGGCAATGAAAAGCTGTTTTTT,CASSLVGTGGNEKLFF
few,TRBJ2-3,TRBV5-1,TRBD1,TGCGCCAGCAGCTTACAGGGGTCAGATACGCAGTATTTT,CASSLQGSDTQYF
NA,TRBJ2-3,TRBV5-1,TRBD2,TGCGCCAGCAGCTCTAGCGGGGGGCCCCGTCGTACGCAGTATTTT,CASSSSGGPRRTQYF
few,TRBJ2-3,TRBV28,NA,TGTGCCAGCAGTTTATTGGGAAAGGGGCTGTATTTT,CASSLLGKGLYF
NA,TRBJ2-7,TRBV6-1,TRBD2,TGTGCCAGCAGCAATGCGGGGGGTGGCTCCTACGAGCAGTACTTC,CASSNAGGGSYEQYF
NA,TRBJ2-2,TRBV5-1,TRBD1,TGCGCCAGCAGCCCGACAGGGATTGGTCCCGGGGAGCTGTTTTTT,CASSPTGIGPGELFF
few,TRBJ1-1,TRBV29-1,TRBD1,TGCAGCGCCTCCAGGGGGATATGGAGGAACACTGAAGCTTTCTTT,CSASRGIWRNTEAFF
few,TRBJ1-1,TRBV9,NA,TGTGCCAGCAGCGTAGACGGACAGATGAACACTGAAGCTTTCTTT,CASSVDGQMNTEAFF
few,TRBJ2-5,TRBV2,TRBD1,TGTGCCAGCTGCCCGGACAGGGGGGAGACCCAGTACTTC,CASCPDRGETQYF
NA,TRBJ1-1,TRBV30,TRBD1,TGTGCCTGGAACCACAGGGGGGGCACTGAAGCTTTCTTT,CAWNHRGGTEAFF
NA,TRBJ1-2,TRBV9,NA,TGTGCCAGCAGCGACATCAGCGGACCTGGCTACACCTTC,CASSDISGPGYTF
few,TRBJ2-3,TRBV7-9,NA,TGTGCCAGCAGCTTAAACGGGATGGGAGATACGCAGTATTTT,CASSLNGMGDTQYF
NA,TRBJ2-5,TRBV19,TRBD1,TGTGCCAGTAGTAGACAGGGCGAGGAGACCCAGTACTTC,CASSRQGEETQYF
NA,TRBJ2-5,TRBV29-1,NA,TGCAGCGCCTCCCAGCGGGCGGGAGAGACCCAGTACTTC,CSASQRAGETQYF
NA,TRBJ2-5,TRBV4-3,NA,TGCGCCAGCAGCCAAGAACGGGGGTTAGAGACCCAGTACTTC,CASSQERGLETQYF
NA,TRBJ1-1,TRBV5-4,NA,TGTGCCAGCAGCTTGGTAGGAAACAGGAACACTGAAGCTTTCTTT,CASSLVGNRNTEAFF
few,TRBJ2-4,TRBV19,TRBD2,TGTGCCAGTAGTCCCGGACAGGGGGGACTAGCGGGATTAGCCAAAAACATTCAGTACTTC,CASSPGQGGLAGLAKNIQYF
NA,TRBJ2-2,TRBV15,TRBD2,TGTGCCACCAGCAGAGATGAACTAGCGCCAGCGAACACCGGGGAGCTGTTTTTT,CATSRDELAPANTGELFF
few,TRBJ1-2,TRBV30,NA,TGTGCCTGGAGTCGACAGATTAACTATGGCTACACCTTC,CAWSRQINYGYTF
few,TRBJ1-5,TRBV30,TRBD1,TGTGCCTGGAGCTCCGGGACAGGGAGTTTGAGGGGTCAGCCCCAGCATTTT,CAWSSGTGSLRGQPQHF